Listed here is a single TCR beta chain. The sample is drawn from a study of blood T cell repertoires in COVID-19. About the study: Samples taken during acute and convalescent COVID-19 were collected in the United States, Italy and Spain. T cells, B-cell-depleted T cells, or PBMCs provided the cDNA or gDNA that served as material.

The table came from immunoSEQ multiplex PCR; TCRdb's copy has only in-frame clones and leaves some out. The table records about 350,000 clones, 85% to 90% of them present only once. The cohort comprised adults aged about 18 to 90 years residing in approximately 25 US areas. Assignment of participants to cohorts was predicated upon participant-reported clinical history. In germline, CDR1 is SQVTM, CDR2 ANQGSEA. The CDR3 covers 11 residues. Trimming shortened V by 2 bases and J by 7 bases, and 5 bases separated the two germline ends. What was sequenced was PBMCs or T cells enriched from blood (not recorded which). The TCR sequence derives from a woman younger than 45 who had been exposed to COVID-19. This chain connects TRBV29-1 to TRBJ1-4, with D hard to call. The CDR3 protein is CSVERGEKLFF. CDR3 in DNA: TGCAGCGTTGAACGGGGTGAAAAACTGTTTTTT.